Shown below are 19 T cell receptor beta chains from a single sample sequenced in a study of T cells after posttransplantation cyclophosphamide. Measured with immunoSEQ multiplex PCR; TCRdb has only the in-frame clones, and not every one. The profile covers around 1,200 clones, none occurring a single time. Treatment was busulfan-fludarabine conditioning, a marrow graft, and cyclophosphamide on days +3 and +4. Sequenced material: PBMCs, taken 84 days after allogeneic stem cell transplant with posttransplant cyclophosphamide. The receptors derive from a young adult male patient who received an allogeneic stem cell transplant from a related donor, was CMV-positive, and had no GVHD. Some T cells may be graft donor cells.

This clone is categorized as medium-sized (0.01 to 0.1%). This chain uses TRBV6-4 with TRBJ2-3; 10 bases fit TRBD2. After removal of 6 bases from V and 0 bases from J, the junction contained 3 bases not matched to a gene. Germline V gene data show CDR1 as MRHNA and CDR2 as SNTAGT. This CDR3 has 15 residues. CDR3 amino acids: CASSKTSGSTDTQYF. As DNA, the CDR3 is TGTGCCAGCAGCAAGACTAGCGGGAGCACAGATACGCAGTATTTT.

This clone is medium-sized in the sample. CDR3 sequence: CASSLQGAGGELFF. The DNA for the CDR3 is TGTGCCAGCAGCCTACAGGGGGCTGGCGGGGAGCTGTTTTTT. V is TRBV7-3 and J is TRBJ2-2, with 9 bases matching TRBD1. There are 14 residues in the CDR3. Looked up from germline, CDR1 is SGHTA and CDR2 is FQGTGA. With 5 bases clipped from V and 7 bases from J, the junction kept 5 bases outside the gene matches.

This clone is labeled as medium-sized. V usage is TRBV6-1 and J usage is TRBJ1-3, with 7 positions matching TRBD1. CDR1 is MNHNS, CDR2 SASEGT, per germline. The J segment lost 4 bases and the V segment lost 1 base, leaving 4 bases of the junction unmatched. CDR3 length: 15 residues. CDR3 amino acids: CASSEEGQLGNTIYF. CDR3 DNA: TGTGCCAGCAGTGAAGAGGGACAGCTGGGAAACACCATATATTTT.

In its sample, this clone was seen a few times. Possible read error: a much larger clone is one base away. The V gene is TRBV6-4, the J gene TRBJ2-3, with 12 nucleotides matching TRBD2. The CDR3 has 15 residues. Germline V CDR1 and CDR2: MRHNA, SNTAGT. The CDR3 reads CASSKTSGSTDPQYF. DNA for the CDR3: TGTGCCAGCAGCAAGACTAGCGGGAGCACAGATCCGCAGTATTTT.

By sample share, this clone is medium-sized. The chain carries TRBV7-6 and TRBJ2-2; 7 bases are a match to TRBD1. The CDR3 spans 15 residues. Germline CDR1 reads SGHVS; CDR2 reads FNYEAQ. V lost 3 bases to trimming and J lost 5 bases; unmatched junction nucleotides: 6. CDR3 bases: TGTGCCAGCAGCTTCCGACAGGGTGGAACCGGGGAGCTGTTTTTT. The encoded protein is CASSFRQGGTGELFF.

In its sample, this clone ranks as medium-sized. This chain uses TRBV6-6 with TRBJ2-1; 11 bases are a match to TRBD2. The germline gives CDR1 MNHNY, CDR2 SVGAGI (reference sequence). The CDR3 length is 16 residues. The trim removed 4 bases at V and 7 bases at J, leaving 9 bases unmatched. CDR3 DNA sequence: TGTGCCAGCAGTTCTGATAGCGGGAGGGCCCGTAATGAGCAGTTCTTC. Translated: CASSSDSGRARNEQFF.

This clone counts as medium-sized. CDR3 protein: CASSIGQGSNQPQHF. Written as DNA, the CDR3 is TGTGCCAGTAGTATAGGACAGGGTAGCAATCAGCCCCAGCATTTT. This chain uses TRBV19 with TRBJ1-5; TRBD1 matches 7 bases. Unmatched junction bases numbered 0, after V lost 1 base and J lost 0 bases. The germline V gene encodes CDR1 LNHDA and CDR2 SQIVND (reference sequence). The CDR3 consists of 15 residues. Complete variable domain (other parts from reference TRBV19 and TRBJ1-5): DGGITQSPKYLFRKEGQNVTLSCEQNLNHDAMYWYRQDPGQGLRLIYYSQIVNDFQKGDIAEGYSVSREKKESFPLTVTSAQKNPTAFYLCASSIGQGSNQPQHFGDGTRLSIL.

This clone is medium-sized. The chain links TRBV6-1 to TRBJ2-7, with 9 bases identical to TRBD1. The CDR3 totals 15 residues. Germline CDR1 is MNHNS and CDR2 is SASEGT. Trimming at V came to 0 bases and at J to 11 bases, leaving 11 bases not matched to a gene. The CDR3 DNA reads as TGTGCCAGCAGTGAAGCTGACTCGGACAGGGGAGGGGAGTACTTC. Translation: CASSEADSDRGGEYF.

This clone was detected a few times. This chain connects TRBV11-2 to TRBJ2-5, with a tentative D call TRBD1 (5 bases). Germline CDR1 SGHAT, CDR2 FQNNGV. This CDR3 comprises 14 residues. Trimming shortened V by 3 bases and J by 11 bases, and 19 bases separated the two germline ends. CDR3 DNA: TGTGCCAGCAGCTTCACGGATACAGGAACAGAGCAGTACTTC. It specifies CASSFTDTGTEQYF. The full variable domain, completed using reference TRBV11-2 and TRBJ2-5, is EAGVAQSPRYKIIEKRQSVAFWCNPISGHATLYWYQQILGQGPKLLIQFQNNGVVDDSQLPKDRFSAERLKGVDSTLKIQPAKLEDSAVYLCASSFTDTGTEQYFGPGTRLLVL.

This clone is medium-sized (0.01 to 0.1%). The gene calls are TRBV27 and TRBJ1-1; D possibly corresponds to TRBD1 (6 bases). Germline V gene data show CDR1 as MNHEY and CDR2 as SMNVEV (reference sequence). CDR3 length equals 14 residues. The V gene lost 4 bases and the J gene lost 4 bases, with 13 bases spanning the gap. The CDR3, as DNA: TGTGCCAGCAGTTACCACAGGGATGCCACTGAAGCTTTCTTT. Translation gives CASSYHRDATEAFF.

Sample share makes this clone medium-sized. The chain carries TRBV14 and TRBJ2-1; 9 bases match TRBD2. The V segment lost 4 bases and the J segment 10 bases; nucleotides outside the gene matches: 11. Germline assignment: CDR1 SGHDN and CDR2 FVKESK. The CDR3 totals 15 residues. The CDR3 here is CASSRAGGRAWEQFF. For the CDR3, the DNA is TGTGCCAGCAGCCGAGCGGGCGGGAGGGCCTGGGAGCAGTTCTTC.

In this sample, this clone is medium-sized. This CDR3 is CSVELAGKNTGELFF. CDR3 DNA: TGCAGCGTTGAACTAGCGGGGAAAAACACCGGGGAGCTGTTTTTT. This chain uses TRBV29-1 with TRBJ2-2, with 9 nucleotides matching TRBD2. The CDR3 sequence is 15 residues long. The V gene's germline CDR1 is SQVTM and CDR2 ANQGSEA. Trimming took 2 bases from V and 2 from J; bases not matched to a gene: 3.

This sequence joins TRBV5-1 and TRBJ1-6, with TRBD1 matching over 8 bases. The CDR3 contains 14 residues. V gave up 5 bases and J gave up 5 bases; unmatched junction bases: 3. Germline CDR1 reads SGHRS; CDR2 reads YFSETQ. The CDR3 loop is CASSRDRNNSPLHF. CDR3 in DNA: TGCGCCAGCAGTCGGGACAGGAATAATTCACCCCTCCACTTT.

This clone is judged medium-sized. The chain links TRBV9 to TRBJ1-3, with D uncertain. The germline V gene encodes CDR1 SGDLS and CDR2 YYNGEE. This CDR3 has 13 amino acids. V lost 1 base and J 4 bases, leaving 6 bases between the germline ends. DNA for the CDR3: TGTGCCAGCAGCGTACTAGGCGGAAACACCATATATTTT. It yields the protein CASSVLGGNTIYF.

In this sample, this clone is medium-sized. The chain links TRBV28 to TRBJ2-2, with 9 positions matching TRBD1. The CDR3 sequence is 14 residues long. J gave up 7 bases and V 4 bases, and 4 bases lay outside the gene matches. Germline V gene sequence: CDR1 MDHEN, CDR2 SYDVKM. CDR3 in DNA: TGTGCCAGCAGTTGGACAGGGGACGACGGGGAGCTGTTTTTT. Translated, it gives CASSWTGDDGELFF.

In its sample, this clone was seen a few times. The V gene is TRBV18, the J gene TRBJ2-5; 7 bases match TRBD1. The closer fit of TRBJ2-7 to the DNA end suggests the J call may be wrong. CDR1 and CDR2 from the germline V gene are KGHSH and LQKENI. This CDR3 has 14 amino acids. CDR3 region: CASSRTGELYEQYF. DNA of the CDR3: TGTGCCAGCTCGCGGACAGGCGAACTCTACGAGCAGTACTTC.

This clone is deemed medium-sized. The V call is TRBV28, the J call TRBJ2-7; 7 nucleotides line up with TRBD1. The germline V gene has CDR1 MDHEN and CDR2 SYDVKM. Trimming took 5 bases from V and 0 from J; bases not matched to a gene: 7. The CDR3 is 15 residues long. CDR3 in amino acids: CASSQPGQTSYEQYF. The CDR3 bases are TGTGCCAGCAGTCAACCGGGACAGACCTCCTACGAGCAGTACTTC.

This clone is termed large (0.1 to 1%). This chain joins TRBV6-5 and TRBJ2-1; a weak D match, TRBD2 (6 bases). Trimming removed 8 bases from V and 1 base from J, with 15 bases in between. Germline assignment: CDR1 MNHEY and CDR2 SVGAGI. This CDR3 is 15 amino acids long. CDR3 DNA sequence: TGTGCCAGCGGGGACTCACCGGAATCCTACAATGAGCAGTTCTTC. This encodes CASGDSPESYNEQFF.

Judged by abundance, this clone is medium-sized. The gene calls are TRBV11-3 and TRBJ1-1; perhaps TRBD1 as D (6 bases). The CDR3 is 13 amino acids. CDR1 and CDR2 (germline): SGHNT, YENEEA. V was clipped by 5 bases and J by 9 bases, with 16 bases between them. The CDR3 DNA reads as TGTGCCAGCAGCCCGAACCCCACAGGGAAAGCTTTCTTT. Its protein product is CASSPNPTGKAFF.